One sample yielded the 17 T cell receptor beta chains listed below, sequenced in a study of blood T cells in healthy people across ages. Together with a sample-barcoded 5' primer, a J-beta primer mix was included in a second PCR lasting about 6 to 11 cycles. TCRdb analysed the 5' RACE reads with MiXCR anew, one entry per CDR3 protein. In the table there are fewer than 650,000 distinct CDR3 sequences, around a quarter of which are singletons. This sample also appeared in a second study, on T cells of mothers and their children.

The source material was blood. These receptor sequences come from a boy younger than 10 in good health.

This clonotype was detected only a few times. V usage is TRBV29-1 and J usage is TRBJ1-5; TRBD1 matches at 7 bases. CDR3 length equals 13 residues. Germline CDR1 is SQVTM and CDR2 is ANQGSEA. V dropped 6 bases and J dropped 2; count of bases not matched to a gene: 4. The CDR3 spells CSVKGQGNQPQHF. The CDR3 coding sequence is TGCAGCGTCAAAGGACAGGGCAATCAGCCCCAGCATTTT.

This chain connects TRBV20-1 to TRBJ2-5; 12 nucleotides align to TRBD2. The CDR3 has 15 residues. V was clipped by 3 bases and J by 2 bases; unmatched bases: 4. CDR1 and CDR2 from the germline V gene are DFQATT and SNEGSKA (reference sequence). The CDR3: CSARSSGGGQETQYF. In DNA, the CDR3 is TGCAGTGCTAGGTCTAGCGGGGGGGGTCAAGAGACCCAGTACTTC.

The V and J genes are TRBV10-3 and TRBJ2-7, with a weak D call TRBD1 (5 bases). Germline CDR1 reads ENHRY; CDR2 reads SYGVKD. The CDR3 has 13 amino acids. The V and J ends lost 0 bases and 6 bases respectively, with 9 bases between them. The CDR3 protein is CAISESDTREQYF. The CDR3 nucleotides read TGTGCCATCAGTGAGTCGGACACACGCGAGCAGTACTTC.

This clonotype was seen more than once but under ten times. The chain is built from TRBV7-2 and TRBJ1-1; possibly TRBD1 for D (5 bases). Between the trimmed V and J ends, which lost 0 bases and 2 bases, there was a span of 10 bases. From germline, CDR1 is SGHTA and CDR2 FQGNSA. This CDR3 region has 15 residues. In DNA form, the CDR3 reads TGTGCCAGCAGCTTAGCCGGCAGGGTTAACACTGAAGCTTTCTTT. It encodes CASSLAGRVNTEAFF.

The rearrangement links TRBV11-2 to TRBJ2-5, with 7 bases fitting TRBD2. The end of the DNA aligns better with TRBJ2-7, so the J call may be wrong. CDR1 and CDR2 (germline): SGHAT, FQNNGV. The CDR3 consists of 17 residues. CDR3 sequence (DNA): TGTGCCAGCAGCTTACAGATCTACCGGACGGGGGGATACGAGCAGTACTTC. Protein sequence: CASSLQIYRTGGYEQYF.

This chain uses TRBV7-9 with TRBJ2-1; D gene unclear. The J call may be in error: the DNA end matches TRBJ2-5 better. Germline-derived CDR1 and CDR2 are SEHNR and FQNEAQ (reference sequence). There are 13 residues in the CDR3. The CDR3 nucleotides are TGTGCCAGCAGCTTAGCGTACCGAGAGACCCAGTACTTC. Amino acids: CASSLAYRETQYF.

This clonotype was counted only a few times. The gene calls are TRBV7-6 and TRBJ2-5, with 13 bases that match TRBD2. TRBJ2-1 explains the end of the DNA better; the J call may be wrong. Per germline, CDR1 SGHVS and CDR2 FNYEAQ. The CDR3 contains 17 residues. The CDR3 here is CASSQRLAGGTYNEQFF. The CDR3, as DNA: TGTGCCAGCAGCCAACGACTAGCGGGAGGTACCTACAATGAGCAGTTCTTC.

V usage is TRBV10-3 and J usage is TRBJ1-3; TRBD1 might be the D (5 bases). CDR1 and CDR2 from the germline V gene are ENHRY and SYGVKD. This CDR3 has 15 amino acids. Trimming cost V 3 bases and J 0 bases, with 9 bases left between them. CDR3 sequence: CAISEGGASGNTIYF. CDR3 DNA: TGTGCCATCAGTGAAGGAGGGGCCTCTGGAAACACCATATATTTT.

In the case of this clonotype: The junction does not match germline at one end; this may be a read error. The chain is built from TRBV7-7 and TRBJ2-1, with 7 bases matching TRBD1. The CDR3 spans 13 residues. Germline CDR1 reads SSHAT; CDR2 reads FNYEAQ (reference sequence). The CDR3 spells CASSTDRSGEQFF. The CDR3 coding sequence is TGTGCTAGCAGCACGGACAGGTCGGGTGAGCAGTTCTTC.

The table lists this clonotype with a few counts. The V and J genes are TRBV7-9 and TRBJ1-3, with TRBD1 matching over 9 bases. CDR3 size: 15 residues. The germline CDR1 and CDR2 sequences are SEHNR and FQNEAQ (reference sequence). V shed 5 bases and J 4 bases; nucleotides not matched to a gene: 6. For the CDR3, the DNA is TGTGCCAGCAGCATGACAGGGGGGACAGGAAACACCATATATTTT. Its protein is CASSMTGGTGNTIYF.

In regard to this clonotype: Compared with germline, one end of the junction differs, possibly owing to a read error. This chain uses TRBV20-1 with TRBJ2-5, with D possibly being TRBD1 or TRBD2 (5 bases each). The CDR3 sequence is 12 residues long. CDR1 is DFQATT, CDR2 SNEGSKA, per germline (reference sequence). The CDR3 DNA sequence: TGCAGTGCTTCAGGGAGCCAAGAGACCCGGTACTTC. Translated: CSASGSQETRYF.

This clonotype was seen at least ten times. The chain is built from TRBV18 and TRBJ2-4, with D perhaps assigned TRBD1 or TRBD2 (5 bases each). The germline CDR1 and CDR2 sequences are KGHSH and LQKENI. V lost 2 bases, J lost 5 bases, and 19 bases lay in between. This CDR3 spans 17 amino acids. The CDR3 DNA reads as TGTGCCAGCTCACCAGGAGTCGGTTTACGGGACGAAAACATTCAGTACTTC. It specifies CASSPGVGLRDENIQYF.

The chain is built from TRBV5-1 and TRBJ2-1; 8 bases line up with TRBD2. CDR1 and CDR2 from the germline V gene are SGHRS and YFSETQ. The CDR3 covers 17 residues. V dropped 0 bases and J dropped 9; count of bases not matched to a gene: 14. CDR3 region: CASSLASGSIVAPEQFF. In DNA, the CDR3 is TGCGCCAGCAGCTTGGCCAGCGGGAGTATCGTTGCCCCTGAGCAGTTCTTC.

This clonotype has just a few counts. In DNA form, the CDR3 reads TGCGCCAGCAGTCAACCCGACGACAGGTTTTATAATTCACCCCTCCACTTT. This encodes CASSQPDDRFYNSPLHF. The chain is built from TRBV23-1 and TRBJ1-6, with a possible D match to TRBD1 (6 bases). TRBV23-1 is an ORF; its function is uncertain. The germline V and J ends were trimmed by 2 bases and 4 bases, with 15 bases remaining between them. This CDR3 has 17 amino acids.

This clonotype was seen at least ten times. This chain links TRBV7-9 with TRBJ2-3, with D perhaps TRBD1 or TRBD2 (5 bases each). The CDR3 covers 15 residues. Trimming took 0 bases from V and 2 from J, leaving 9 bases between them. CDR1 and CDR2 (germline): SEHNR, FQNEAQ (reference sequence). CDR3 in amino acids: CASSLAGRATDTQYF. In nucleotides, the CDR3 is TGTGCCAGCAGCTTAGCGGGACGGGCCACAGATACGCAGTATTTT.

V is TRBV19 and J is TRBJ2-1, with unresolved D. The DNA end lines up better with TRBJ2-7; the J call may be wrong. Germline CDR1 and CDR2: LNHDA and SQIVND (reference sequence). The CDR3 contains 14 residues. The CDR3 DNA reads TGTGCCAGTAGTATAGATCTGCGGATCTACGAGCAGTACTTC. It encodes CASSIDLRIYEQYF.

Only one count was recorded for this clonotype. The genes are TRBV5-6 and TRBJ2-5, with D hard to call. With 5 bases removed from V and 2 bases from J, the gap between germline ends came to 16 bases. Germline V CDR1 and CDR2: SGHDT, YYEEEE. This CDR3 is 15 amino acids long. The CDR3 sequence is CASRPAVREQETQYF. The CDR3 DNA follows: TGTGCCAGCAGGCCCGCGGTACGAGAACAAGAGACCCAGTACTTC. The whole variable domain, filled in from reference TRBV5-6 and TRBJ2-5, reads DAGVTQSPTHLIKTRGQQVTLRCSPKSGHDTVSWYQQALGQGPQFIFQYYEEEERQRGNFPDRFSGHQFPNYSSELNVNALLLGDSALYLCASRPAVREQETQYFGPGTRLLVL.